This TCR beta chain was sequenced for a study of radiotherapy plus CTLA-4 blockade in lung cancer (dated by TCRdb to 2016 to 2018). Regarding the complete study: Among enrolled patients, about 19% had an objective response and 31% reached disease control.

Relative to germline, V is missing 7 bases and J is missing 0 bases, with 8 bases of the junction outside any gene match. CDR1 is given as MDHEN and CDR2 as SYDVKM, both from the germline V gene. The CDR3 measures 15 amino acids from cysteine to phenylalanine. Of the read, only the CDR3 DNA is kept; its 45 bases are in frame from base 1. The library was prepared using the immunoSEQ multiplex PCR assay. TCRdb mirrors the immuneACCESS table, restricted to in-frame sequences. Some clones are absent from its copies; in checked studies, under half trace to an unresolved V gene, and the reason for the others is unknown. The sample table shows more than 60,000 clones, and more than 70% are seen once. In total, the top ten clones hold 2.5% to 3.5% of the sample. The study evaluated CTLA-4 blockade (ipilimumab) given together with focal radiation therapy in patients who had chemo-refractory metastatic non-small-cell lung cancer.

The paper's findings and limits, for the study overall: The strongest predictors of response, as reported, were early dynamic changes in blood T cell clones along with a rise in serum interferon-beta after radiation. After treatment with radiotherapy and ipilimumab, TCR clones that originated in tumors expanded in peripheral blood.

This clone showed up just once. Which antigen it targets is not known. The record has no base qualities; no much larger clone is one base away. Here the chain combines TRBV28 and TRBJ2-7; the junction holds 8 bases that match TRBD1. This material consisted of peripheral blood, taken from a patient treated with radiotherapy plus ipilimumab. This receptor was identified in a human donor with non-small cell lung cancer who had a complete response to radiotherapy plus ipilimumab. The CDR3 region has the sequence CASIQGQGASYEQYF. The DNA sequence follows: TGTGCCAGCATCCAGGGGCAGGGGGCCTCCTACGAGCAGTACTTC.